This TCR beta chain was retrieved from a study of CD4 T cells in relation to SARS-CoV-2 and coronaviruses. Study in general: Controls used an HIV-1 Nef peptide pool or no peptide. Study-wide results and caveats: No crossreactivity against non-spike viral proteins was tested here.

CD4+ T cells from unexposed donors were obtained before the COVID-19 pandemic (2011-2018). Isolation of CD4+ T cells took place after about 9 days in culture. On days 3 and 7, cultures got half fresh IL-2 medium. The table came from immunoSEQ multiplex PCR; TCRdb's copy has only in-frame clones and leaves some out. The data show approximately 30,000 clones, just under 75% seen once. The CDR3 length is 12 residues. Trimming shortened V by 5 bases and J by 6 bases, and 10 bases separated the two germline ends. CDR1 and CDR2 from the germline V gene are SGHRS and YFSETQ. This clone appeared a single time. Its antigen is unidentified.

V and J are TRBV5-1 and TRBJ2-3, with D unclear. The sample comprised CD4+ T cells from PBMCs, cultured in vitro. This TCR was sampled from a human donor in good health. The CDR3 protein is CASSPQKDTQYF. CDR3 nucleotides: TGCGCCAGCAGTCCCCAGAAGGATACGCAGTATTTT.